The source of this TCR beta chain is a study of read filtering for tumor transcriptome and immune sequencing. Molecular barcoded adaptors covering alpha/delta and beta/gamma chains were used on roughly 400 ng RNA. TCRdb fed the reads into MiXCR, producing one record per CDR3 protein. The table has about 58,000 distinct CDR3 sequences, approximately 13% seen once. Deletions cut 3 bases from V and 0 bases from J, with 14 bases between. Germline V CDR1 and CDR2: DFQATT, SNEGSKA (reference sequence). The CDR3 sequence is 15 residues long. The table lists this clonotype with many counts. This TCR was sampled from a donor at least 40 years old with multiple myeloma. The sample was a population of CD138-negative cells sorted from bone marrow. The chain is built from TRBV20-1 and TRBJ1-2; D is perhaps TRBD1 (6 bases). Here the CDR3 reads CSARTGTRTNYGYTF. CDR3 sequence (DNA): TGCAGTGCTAGGACAGGAACGAGGACTAACTATGGCTACACCTTC.